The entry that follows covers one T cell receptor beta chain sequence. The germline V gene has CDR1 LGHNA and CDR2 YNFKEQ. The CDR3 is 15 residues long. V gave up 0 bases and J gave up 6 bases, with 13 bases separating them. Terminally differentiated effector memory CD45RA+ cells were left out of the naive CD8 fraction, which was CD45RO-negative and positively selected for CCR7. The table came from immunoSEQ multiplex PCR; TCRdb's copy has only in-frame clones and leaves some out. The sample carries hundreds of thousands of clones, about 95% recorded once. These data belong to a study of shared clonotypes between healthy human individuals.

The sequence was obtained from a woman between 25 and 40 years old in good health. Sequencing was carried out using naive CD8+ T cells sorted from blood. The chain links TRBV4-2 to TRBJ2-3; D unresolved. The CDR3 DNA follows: TGTGCCAGCAGCCAAGATTATTCTAGTTCCGATACGCAGTATTTT. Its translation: CASSQDYSSSDTQYF.